These 23 T cell receptor beta chains were all obtained from the same sample, sequenced in a study of regulatory T cells in long-lasting Graves disease. Construction of TCR beta libraries relied on iRepertoire HTBI primers and on Arm-PCR targeting CDR3 regions. TCRdb reprocessed the multiplex PCR reads via MiXCR and lists one record per CDR3 protein. Of about 350,000 distinct CDR3 sequences listed, 15% to 20% are singletons. Documented time point: newly diagnosed GD, antithyroid drugs for less than 3 months. Generation of the TCR library employed RNA extracted from PBMCs. This sample also belongs to another study, concerning T cells in Graves' hyperthyroidism and ophthalmopathy.

The sample was peripheral blood mononuclear cells (PBMCs), taken at new diagnosis, from a patient treated with antithyroid drugs. These receptors were obtained from a woman aged 18 to 35 with Graves disease.

This clonotype was counted many times. The chain employs TRBV28 and TRBJ2-1, with TRBD2 matching over 10 bases. J gave up 8 bases and V 7 bases, and 8 bases lay outside the gene matches. CDR1 MDHEN and CDR2 SYDVKM come from the germline V gene. This CDR3 spans 14 amino acids. The CDR3 is CASKTSGNFDEQFF. As DNA, the CDR3 is TGTGCCAGCAAAACTAGCGGGAATTTCGATGAGCAGTTCTTC. The full variable domain, its missing parts supplied by reference TRBV28 and TRBJ2-1, is DVKVTQSSRYLVKRTGEKVFLECVQDMDHENMFWYRQDPGLGLRLIYFSYDVKMKEKGDIPEGYSVSREKKERFSLILESASTNQTSMYLCASKTSGNFDEQFFGPGTRLTVL.

This clonotype was seen at least ten times. This chain's CDR3 is CASSLAKGSVTGELFF. The CDR3 nucleotides are TGCGCCAGCAGCTTGGCCAAGGGTTCGGTCACCGGGGAGCTGTTTTTT. This rearrangement joins TRBV5-1 to TRBJ2-2; D gene ambiguous. The V end was cut by 0 bases, the J end by 4 bases, with 13 bases between. From germline, CDR1 is SGHRS and CDR2 YFSETQ. The length of the CDR3 is 16 residues. Using reference TRBV5-1 and TRBJ2-2 for the parts outside the CDR3, the full variable domain is KAGVTQTPRYLIKTRGQQVTLSCSPISGHRSVSWYQQTPGQGLQFLFEYFSETQRNKGNFPGRFSGRQFSNSRSEMNVSTLELGDSALYLCASSLAKGSVTGELFFGEGSRLTVL.

This clonotype was seen more than once but under ten times. V gene TRBV27 combines with J gene TRBJ1-4; TRBD1 might be the D (6 bases). The CDR3 runs to 17 residues. With 5 bases removed from V and 5 bases from J, the gap between germline ends came to 21 bases. Germline loops: CDR1 MNHEY, CDR2 SMNVEV (reference sequence). CDR3 nucleotides: TGTGCCAGCAGTGCCGCAGGGGCGAATTTCGTCAATGAAAAACTGTTTTTT. Its protein product is CASSAAGANFVNEKLFF.

This clonotype was counted many times. The chain joins TRBV2 to TRBJ1-2; perhaps TRBD1 as D (5 bases). Trimming took off 0 bases at V and 7 bases at J, with 12 bases between the two ends. Germline CDR1 and CDR2: SNHLY and FYNNEI. CDR3 size: 14 residues. As DNA, the CDR3 is TGTGCCAGCAGTGAAGCGCTTCAGGGATCTGGCTACACCTTC. Encoded protein: CASSEALQGSGYTF.

This clonotype was counted at least ten times. The chain links TRBV20-1 to TRBJ2-7; a possible D gene is TRBD1 (6 bases). Per germline, CDR1 DFQATT and CDR2 SNEGSKA (reference sequence). Trimming cost V 1 base and J 2 bases, with 12 bases left between them. The CDR3 spans 14 residues. This chain's CDR3 is CSARAQGQPYEQYF. CDR3 DNA: TGCAGTGCTAGAGCCCAGGGACAACCCTACGAGCAGTACTTC.

There are a few counts of this clonotype. J is TRBJ1-1 and V is TRBV19; 7 nucleotides agree with TRBD1. Germline V gives CDR1 LNHDA, CDR2 SQIVND (reference sequence). With V trimmed by 7 bases and J by 0 bases, 5 bases remained unmatched. The CDR3 has 14 amino acids. CDR3: CASTTGQMNTEAFF. CDR3 nucleotides: TGTGCCAGTACCACGGGACAGATGAACACTGAAGCTTTCTTT.

This clonotype came up many times. The genes are TRBV12-3 or TRBV12-4 and TRBJ1-3; perhaps TRBD1 as D (6 bases). CDR3 length: 15 residues. The V gene lost 5 bases and the J gene lost 2 bases, with 13 bases spanning the gap. The CDR3 DNA follows: TGTGCCAGCAGTACCACAGGGAGGGCTGGAAACACCATATATTTT. Translating gives CASSTTGRAGNTIYF.

The V gene is TRBV9, the J gene TRBJ2-5, with a weak D call TRBD2 (5 bases). The germline V gene encodes CDR1 SGDLS and CDR2 YYNGEE. The length of the CDR3 is 16 residues. Trimming shortened V by 0 bases and J by 5 bases, and 17 bases separated the two germline ends. DNA for the CDR3: TGTGCCAGCAGCGTAGCCCGGGGTAGTGGCACGGAGACCCAGTACTTC. This codes for CASSVARGSGTETQYF. The complete variable domain, with remaining parts taken from reference TRBV9 and TRBJ2-5, reads DSGVTQTPKHLITATGQRVTLRCSPRSGDLSVYWYQQSLDQGLQFLIQYYNGEERAKGNILERFSAQQFPDLHSELNLSSLELGDSALYFCASSVARGSGTETQYFGPGTRLLVL.

This clonotype was counted ten times or more. The chain employs TRBV10-3 and TRBJ1-5; 7 positions match TRBD1. The J segment lost 1 base and the V segment lost 6 bases, leaving 3 bases of the junction unmatched. The CDR3 is made up of 14 amino acids. CDR1 and CDR2 from the germline V gene are ENHRY and SYGVKD. In nucleotides, the CDR3 is TGTGCCATCAGAGAGACAGGGAGCAATCAGCCCCAGCATTTT. This encodes CAIRETGSNQPQHF.

This clonotype occurred many times. V and J are TRBV28 and TRBJ2-1, with TRBD2 matching over 8 bases. The V gene end was trimmed by 4 bases and the J gene end by 4 bases; junction bases not matched to a gene: 6. The CDR3 is 15 amino acids. Per the germline V gene, CDR1 is MDHEN and CDR2 is SYDVKM. CDR3 sequence reads: CASSSLTGGYNEQFF. As DNA, the CDR3 is TGTGCCAGCAGTTCCCTAACGGGGGGGTACAATGAGCAGTTCTTC.

As concerns this clonotype: Being one base from a much bigger clone, this may be a read error. The chain's CDR3 is CASSLAGRDPPVGGCTF. The CDR3 DNA reads as TGCGCCAGCAGCTTGGCCGGTAGGGACCCTCCAGTCGGGGGCTGCACCTTC. The chain links TRBV5-1 to TRBJ1-2, with D perhaps TRBD1 (6 bases). The CDR3 spans 17 residues. CDR1 SGHRS and CDR2 YFSETQ come from the germline V gene.

This clonotype was observed many times. This chain links TRBV6-1 with TRBJ2-1; D is undetermined. The CDR3 contains 16 residues. V gave up 7 bases and J gave up 3 bases, with 19 bases separating them. CDR1 and CDR2 (germline): MNHNS, SASEGT. Here the CDR3 reads CASIPTYRPYYNEQFF. CDR3 sequence (DNA): TGTGCCAGCATTCCCACCTACAGACCCTACTACAATGAGCAGTTCTTC.

This sequence joins TRBV6-2 or TRBV6-3 and TRBJ2-1, with 12 nucleotides matching TRBD2. Germline V gene lookup returns CDR1 MNHEY and CDR2 SVGEGT. The CDR3 is 16 amino acids. Losses at the gene ends were 2 bases for V and 10 bases for J; bases not matched to a gene: 9. The DNA for the CDR3 is TGTGCCAGCAGTTACAGGGGACTAGCGGGTACAGGGGAGCAGTTCTTC. Translation: CASSYRGLAGTGEQFF.

This clonotype occurred a few times. The chain employs TRBV11-3 and TRBJ1-3; D may be TRBD1 (6 bases). The CDR3 loop spans 14 amino acids. The V gene lost 5 bases and the J gene lost 2 bases, with 10 bases spanning the gap. CDR1 and CDR2 (germline): SGHNT, YENEEA. CDR3 protein: CASSPRGTGNTIYF. CDR3 DNA: TGTGCCAGCAGCCCCAGGGGAACTGGAAACACCATATATTTT.

This clonotype was detected many times. V usage is TRBV24-1 and J usage is TRBJ1-3; TRBD1 is a possible D gene (5 bases). Germline-derived CDR1 and CDR2 are KGHDR and SFDVKD. V was trimmed by 0 bases and J by 4 bases, leaving 18 bases between them. The CDR3 is 18 amino acids. CDR3: CATSDLLGSRDGGNTIYF. In DNA, the CDR3 is TGTGCCACCAGTGATTTGCTCGGCTCCCGGGACGGAGGAAACACCATATATTTT.

With respect to this clonotype: A much bigger clone sits one base away, suggesting this may be a read error. J is TRBJ2-7 and V is TRBV30, with D uncertain. V was pared by 4 bases and J by 7 bases, with 17 bases between. CDR1 and CDR2 from the germline V gene are GTSNPN and SVGIG (reference sequence). This CDR3 region has 13 residues. CDR3 DNA: TGTGCCTGGAAGAAGGGCTCCTACGATGAGCAGTACTTC. Its protein is CAWKKGSYDEQYF.

The table lists this clonotype with a few counts. CDR3 DNA: TGTGCCAGCAGTGTTCGACTAGGATTGCGCAATGAGCAGTTCTTC. It translates to CASSVRLGLRNEQFF. J is TRBJ2-1 and V is TRBV2, with D tentatively TRBD2 (6 bases). Germline values: CDR1 SNHLY, CDR2 FYNNEI. Trimming removed 4 bases at V and 6 bases at J, with 16 bases between. The CDR3 loop spans 15 amino acids.

The sample holds many counts of this clonotype. The chain employs TRBV6-1 and TRBJ2-7, with 7 bases fitting TRBD1. Germline V gene lookup returns CDR1 MNHNS and CDR2 SASEGT. The CDR3 is 12 residues long. Germline trimming cut 11 bases from V and 6 bases from J; bases unmatched to any gene: 10. As DNA, the CDR3 is TGTGCCGGCGGAGGTAGGGGGCGCGAGCAGTACTTC. It codes for CAGGGRGREQYF.

The genes are TRBV19 and TRBJ2-3; a weak D match, TRBD1 (5 bases). V was shortened by 1 base and J by 3 bases, with 11 bases between the two germline ends. Germline loops: CDR1 LNHDA, CDR2 SQIVND (reference sequence). There are 15 residues in the CDR3. The CDR3 is CASSIVQGFTDTQYF. The CDR3 coding sequence is TGTGCCAGTAGTATAGTCCAGGGTTTTACAGATACGCAGTATTTT.

Many counts were recorded for this clonotype. The CDR3, as DNA: TGTGCCAGCAGCCCAATCTCGGGGGGGCCGTTGTACGAGCAGTACTTC. Its protein product is CASSPISGGPLYEQYF. V is TRBV3-1 and J is TRBJ2-7, with 8 bases lining up with TRBD2. V shed 4 bases and J 4 bases; nucleotides not matched to a gene: 12. The germline gives CDR1 LGHDT, CDR2 YNNKEL (reference sequence). The CDR3 length is 16 residues.

With respect to this clonotype: A much larger clone differs by one base, so this may be a read error. This sequence joins TRBV10-3 and TRBJ2-2; D perhaps matches TRBD2 (5 bases). V was pared by 10 bases and J by 3 bases, with 18 bases between. The CDR3 spans 15 residues. Germline-derived CDR1 and CDR2 are ENHRY and SYGVKD. CDR3 amino acids: CATKATGIDTGELFF. In DNA, the CDR3 is TGTGCCACCAAAGCGACCGGGATAGACACCGGGGAGCTGTTTTTT.

A few counts support this clonotype. This rearrangement joins TRBV14 to TRBJ2-3, with 8 bases aligning to TRBD2. Germline CDR1 and CDR2: SGHDN and FVKESK. This CDR3 comprises 15 residues. V gave up 1 base and J gave up 6 bases; unmatched junction bases: 6. CDR3 amino acids: CASSQARGGRDTQYF. Here the CDR3 DNA reads TGTGCCAGCAGCCAAGCCCGGGGGGGTCGGGATACGCAGTATTTT.

This clonotype was counted at least ten times. The chain employs TRBV3-1 and TRBJ2-1, with D unresolved. The CDR3 totals 13 residues. Deletions cut 2 bases from V and 5 bases from J, with 7 bases between. CDR1 and CDR2 (germline): LGHDT, YNNKEL (reference sequence). The CDR3 loop reads CASSQPMDNEQFF. CDR3 bases: TGTGCCAGCAGCCAACCTATGGACAATGAGCAGTTCTTC.